The 27 T cell receptor beta chains in this list originate from one sample, sequenced in a study of early T cells in non-severe SARS-CoV-2 infection. TCRdb recomputed calls from the 5' RACE reads with MiXCR, one row per CDR3 protein. The profile shows just over 70,000 distinct CDR3 sequences, 12% of them singletons. The source material was whole blood. These receptors were collected from an adult who was a healthcare worker with PCR-confirmed SARS-CoV-2 infection or an uninfected control (not recorded which).

The sample holds many counts of this clonotype. V usage is TRBV4-3 and J usage is TRBJ2-7; a weak D match, TRBD2 (6 bases). The CDR3 is 15 amino acids. CDR1 and CDR2 (germline): LGHNA, YSLEER. V gave up 0 bases and J gave up 2 bases, with 11 bases separating them. The CDR3 DNA reads TGCGCCAGCAGCCAAGATAGAGGCGGGGCCTACGAGCAGTACTTC. Translated, it gives CASSQDRGGAYEQYF.

The V gene is TRBV25-1, the J gene TRBJ2-7, with TRBD2 matching over 9 bases. Trimming removed 2 bases from V and 4 bases from J; junction bases left unmatched: 3. The germline CDR1 and CDR2 sequences are MGHDK and SYGVNS. This CDR3 region has 14 residues. The CDR3 loop is CASSELAGRYEQYF. The CDR3, as DNA: TGTGCCAGCAGTGAACTAGCGGGAAGGTACGAGCAGTACTTC.

The V call is TRBV3-1, the J call TRBJ2-1; TRBD2 might be the D (6 bases). Germline V lookup: CDR1 LGHDT, CDR2 YNNKEL (reference sequence). V was cut by 4 bases and J by 1 base, with 14 bases left in between. The CDR3 is 16 residues long. The CDR3 sequence is CASSLGASDSYNEQFF. In nucleotides, the CDR3 is TGTGCCAGCAGCCTCGGAGCTAGCGATTCCTACAATGAGCAGTTCTTC.

In this sample, this clonotype turned up many times. V gene TRBV4-2 combines with J gene TRBJ2-3; D is perhaps TRBD1 (7 bases). The ends were cut back, 0 bases at V and 4 bases at J, with 11 bases in the middle. CDR1 is LGHNA, CDR2 YNFKEQ, per germline. The CDR3 is 15 residues long. CDR3 sequence: CASSQDGGGPDTQYF. CDR3 DNA: TGTGCCAGCAGCCAAGATGGAGGGGGCCCAGATACGCAGTATTTT.

The rearrangement uses TRBV28 and TRBJ2-1; 10 nucleotides agree with TRBD1. Trimming cost V 6 bases and J 4 bases; bases outside gene matches: 0. The CDR3 runs 13 residues. Germline loops: CDR1 MDHEN, CDR2 SYDVKM. The CDR3 nucleotides read TGTGCCAGCAGGGGACAGGGGTACAATGAGCAGTTCTTC. Translation: CASRGQGYNEQFF.

This clonotype was detected ten times or more. The chain uses TRBV9 and TRBJ1-6, with 7 positions matching TRBD1. Germline CDR1 is SGDLS and CDR2 is YYNGEE. Trimming removed 3 bases from V and 0 bases from J; junction bases left unmatched: 9. The CDR3 has 18 amino acids. CDR3 coding DNA: TGTGCCAGCAGCGCGAGCGTGACAGGGACCTCCTATAATTCACCCCTCCACTTT. This encodes CASSASVTGTSYNSPLHF.

This clonotype has a count of ten or more. The chain links TRBV6-6 to TRBJ1-4; no firm D call. The germline V gene has CDR1 MNHNY and CDR2 SVGAGI (reference sequence). This CDR3 is built from 15 residues. With 0 bases removed from V and 0 bases from J, the gap between germline ends came to 5 bases. This CDR3 reads CASSYSWTTNEKLFF. The CDR3 nucleotides read TGTGCCAGCAGTTACTCATGGACAACTAATGAAAAACTGTTTTTT.

This clonotype was counted many times. The J gene is TRBJ1-5, the V gene TRBV6-5, with a possible D match to TRBD1 (6 bases). The CDR3 covers 13 residues. Per germline, CDR1 MNHEY and CDR2 SVGAGI. V lost 7 bases to trimming and J lost 4 bases, with 11 bases between them. The CDR3 region is CASTQGGNQPQHF. In DNA form, the CDR3 reads TGTGCCAGCACCCAAGGGGGTAATCAGCCCCAGCATTTT.

This clonotype has a handful of counts. The chain uses TRBV6-5 and TRBJ2-2; tentative D call: TRBD1 (6 bases). Trimming shortened V by 0 bases and J by 9 bases, and 14 bases separated the two germline ends. Germline V lookup: CDR1 MNHEY, CDR2 SVGAGI. The length of the CDR3 is 15 residues. CDR3 in amino acids: CASSYSLTGSRELFF. CDR3 bases: TGTGCCAGCAGTTACTCGCTTACAGGGTCCAGGGAGCTGTTTTTT.

Written as DNA, the CDR3 is TGTGCCAGCAGCAAAGAGGACATCTCCTACGAGCAGTACTTC. As protein: CASSKEDISYEQYF. This chain uses TRBV21-1 with TRBJ2-7; no DNA check was done on the table's D call, TRBD1. TRBV21-1 is a known pseudogene. CDR3 size: 14 residues.

The genes are TRBV9 and TRBJ1-3; D unresolved. The germline gives CDR1 SGDLS, CDR2 YYNGEE. This CDR3 is built from 15 residues. V lost 0 bases and J 0 bases, leaving 7 bases between the germline ends. CDR3 protein: CASSVEGNSGNTIYF. DNA for the CDR3: TGTGCCAGCAGCGTAGAAGGGAACTCTGGAAACACCATATATTTT.

In DNA, the CDR3 is TGTGCCAGCAAGAAACTACAGACTCTCTATGGCTACACCTTC. Translated, it gives CASKKLQTLYGYTF. The V call is TRBV28, the J call TRBJ1-2; no clear D. Trimming removed 7 bases at V and 4 bases at J, with 16 bases between. This CDR3 spans 14 amino acids. Germline V gene lookup returns CDR1 MDHEN and CDR2 SYDVKM.

V usage is TRBV28 and J usage is TRBJ2-1; 9 positions match TRBD1. CDR3 length: 14 residues. The V segment lost 8 bases and the J segment 10 bases; nucleotides outside the gene matches: 12. From germline, CDR1 is MDHEN and CDR2 SYDVKM. CDR3 sequence reads: CASLGTGSSREQFF. CDR3 DNA sequence: TGTGCCAGCTTAGGGACAGGGAGTTCAAGAGAGCAGTTCTTC.

This clonotype has at least ten counts. The chain employs TRBV6-5 and TRBJ2-2; 8 nucleotides align to TRBD1. The CDR3 loop spans 14 amino acids. J was trimmed by 8 bases and V by 4 bases; bases with no gene match: 6. The germline V gene encodes CDR1 MNHEY and CDR2 SVGAGI. This chain's CDR3 is CASSWQGAVGELFF. CDR3 sequence (DNA): TGTGCCAGCAGTTGGCAGGGGGCTGTAGGGGAGCTGTTTTTT.

This clonotype was recorded many times. This chain uses TRBV20-1 with TRBJ2-3; the D call may be TRBD1 or TRBD2 (5 bases each). Deletions cut 4 bases from V and 0 bases from J, with 11 bases between. From germline, CDR1 is DFQATT and CDR2 SNEGSKA (reference sequence). This CDR3 has 14 amino acids. Here the CDR3 DNA reads TGCAGTGCTAAGAAGTGGGGGAGCACAGATACGCAGTATTTT. Protein product: CSAKKWGSTDTQYF.

This clonotype was picked up many times. This chain connects TRBV20-1 to TRBJ1-1; D perhaps matches TRBD1 (5 bases). The germline gives CDR1 DFQATT, CDR2 SNEGSKA (reference sequence). There are 13 residues in the CDR3. V lost 5 bases and J 4 bases, leaving 14 bases between the germline ends. The CDR3 spells CSAPPGGSTEAFF. CDR3 bases: TGCAGTGCTCCCCCGGGGGGGAGCACTGAAGCTTTCTTT.

At least ten counts were recorded for this clonotype. This chain uses TRBV28 with TRBJ1-5, with 9 bases aligning to TRBD1. CDR1 MDHEN and CDR2 SYDVKM come from the germline V gene. Trimming cost V 5 bases and J 6 bases; bases outside gene matches: 14. This CDR3 is 17 amino acids long. CDR3 residues: CASSPTGGAGTRQPQHF. Here the CDR3 DNA reads TGTGCCAGCAGTCCTACAGGGGGCGCGGGAACTCGTCAGCCCCAGCATTTT.

This clonotype occurred many times. The chain has TRBV5-4 and TRBJ1-2; TRBD1 is a possible D gene (5 bases). V lost 0 bases and J lost 3, with 9 bases in between. CDR1 and CDR2 from the germline V gene are SGHNT and YYREEE (reference sequence). CDR3 length: 14 amino acids. CDR3 in amino acids: CASSLGQGDYGYTF. DNA of the CDR3: TGTGCCAGCAGCTTGGGGCAGGGAGACTATGGCTACACCTTC.

The rearrangement links TRBV12-3 or TRBV12-4 to TRBJ1-5; a weak D match, TRBD1 (6 bases). The CDR3 sequence is 16 residues long. The V gene lost 7 bases and the J gene lost 0 bases, with 16 bases spanning the gap. The CDR3 protein is CASIHSGTNSNQPQHF. In nucleotides, the CDR3 is TGTGCCAGCATTCATTCCGGGACAAATAGCAATCAGCCCCAGCATTTT.

This clonotype was detected many times. V gene TRBV6-2 or TRBV6-3 combines with J gene TRBJ1-1; no clear D. V lost 4 bases and J lost 4, with 10 bases in between. CDR1 and CDR2 from the germline V gene are MNHEY and SVGEGT. This CDR3 has 13 amino acids. For the CDR3, the DNA is TGTGCCAGCAGTTCTCTAGGAGCCACTGAAGCTTTCTTT. As protein: CASSSLGATEAFF.

There are many counts of this clonotype. V usage is TRBV6-4 and J usage is TRBJ2-3, with TRBD2 identical over 7 bases. The J segment lost 4 bases and the V segment lost 0 bases, leaving 13 bases of the junction unmatched. Germline loops: CDR1 MRHNA, CDR2 SNTAGT. The CDR3 consists of 18 residues. Here the CDR3 DNA reads TGTGCCAGCAGTGACTCAAACCTCGGACTAGTTGGCCCAGATACGCAGTATTTT. This translates into CASSDSNLGLVGPDTQYF.

This clonotype occurred many times. The chain links TRBV20-1 to TRBJ1-2; D is undetermined. The germline V gene encodes CDR1 DFQATT and CDR2 SNEGSKA (reference sequence). This CDR3 is 13 amino acids long. Deletions cut 3 bases from V and 4 bases from J, with 12 bases between. DNA for the CDR3: TGCAGTGCTAGGACCAGTACCCTCTATGGCTACACCTTC. Translation gives CSARTSTLYGYTF.

This clonotype has at least ten counts. The genes are TRBV20-1 and TRBJ2-7; TRBD1 agrees at 7 bases. Germline V lookup: CDR1 DFQATT, CDR2 SNEGSKA (reference sequence). The V gene end was trimmed by 4 bases and the J gene end by 0 bases; junction bases not matched to a gene: 6. The CDR3 loop spans 14 amino acids. CDR3: CSAMAGGSSYEQYF. CDR3 nucleotides: TGCAGTGCTATGGCAGGGGGAAGCTCCTACGAGCAGTACTTC.

There are many counts of this clonotype. V gene TRBV20-1 combines with J gene TRBJ2-7, with 9 bases lining up with TRBD2. There are 16 residues in the CDR3. Trimming took 0 bases from V and 1 from J; bases not matched to a gene: 7. From germline, CDR1 is DFQATT and CDR2 SNEGSKA (reference sequence). CDR3 DNA: TGCAGTGCTAGAGATCTTCAGCGGGGGGATTCCTACGAGCAGTACTTC. It specifies CSARDLQRGDSYEQYF.

This clonotype has a count of ten or more. The chain couples TRBV29-1 to TRBJ2-7; 11 bases are a match to TRBD1. Per germline, CDR1 SQVTM and CDR2 ANQGSEA. With 6 bases clipped from V and 5 bases from J, the junction kept 3 bases outside the gene matches. CDR3 size: 12 residues. Here the CDR3 reads CSVVGQGDEQYF. The DNA for the CDR3 is TGCAGCGTCGTGGGACAGGGGGACGAGCAGTACTTC.

This clonotype was detected ten times or more. The rearrangement links TRBV29-1 to TRBJ2-1; perhaps TRBD2 as D (5 bases). The germline V and J ends were trimmed by 6 bases and 5 bases, with 17 bases remaining between them. Germline CDR1 SQVTM, CDR2 ANQGSEA. This CDR3 region has 14 residues. CDR3 bases: TGCAGCGTCGACCAGCTAAGAGGGCACAATGAGCAGTTCTTC. The encoded protein is CSVDQLRGHNEQFF.

This clonotype showed up many times. The V and J genes are TRBV2 and TRBJ1-4; D remains ambiguous. V was pared by 1 base and J by 3 bases, with 9 bases between. Looked up from germline, CDR1 is SNHLY and CDR2 is FYNNEI. The CDR3 is 15 residues long. In nucleotides, the CDR3 is TGTGCCAGCAGTGAAGACGGGCTGGCTAATGAAAAACTGTTTTTT. Amino acid sequence: CASSEDGLANEKLFF. Full variable domain (missing parts from reference TRBV2 and TRBJ1-4): EPEVTQTPSHQVTQMGQEVILRCVPISNHLYFYWYRQILGQKVEFLVSFYNNEISEKSEIFDDQFSVERPDGSNFTLKIRSTKLEDSAMYFCASSEDGLANEKLFFGSGTQLSVL.